This T cell receptor (beta chain) was identified during a study of regulatory T cells in long-lasting Graves disease. Findings of the study overall: New patients shared fewer public clonotypes (966) than persistent patients did (2,741). Repertoires from persistent disease leaned toward TRBV28, TRBJ1-2 and TRBJ2-5.

The time point denotes: newly diagnosed GD, antithyroid drugs for less than 3 months. The TCR library used RNA extracted from PBMCs. Diagnosing Graves' disease relied on the American Thyroid Association guidelines. The CDR3 extends over 18 amino acids. Per germline, CDR1 SGDLS and CDR2 YYNGEE. The J segment lost 0 bases and the V segment lost 0 bases, leaving 8 bases of the junction unmatched. This clonotype was seen many times. Its antigen is unknown. Through Arm-PCR of CDR3 regions and iRepertoire HTBI primers, TCR beta libraries were built. From the multiplex PCR reads, TCRdb called clonotypes with MiXCR, one entry per CDR3 protein. This sample yields fewer than 350,000 distinct CDR3 sequences, of which 18% are seen a single time; about 39% belongs to the top ten.

This TCR was recovered from a female donor with Graves disease. The sample in question was peripheral blood mononuclear cells (PBMCs), obtained at new diagnosis, from a patient treated with antithyroid drugs. The genes are TRBV9 and TRBJ2-2, with TRBD2 matching 7 bases. The CDR3: CASSVALGEGANTGELFF. The CDR3 DNA follows: TGTGCCAGCAGCGTAGCACTGGGGGAGGGCGCGAACACCGGGGAGCTGTTTTTT.